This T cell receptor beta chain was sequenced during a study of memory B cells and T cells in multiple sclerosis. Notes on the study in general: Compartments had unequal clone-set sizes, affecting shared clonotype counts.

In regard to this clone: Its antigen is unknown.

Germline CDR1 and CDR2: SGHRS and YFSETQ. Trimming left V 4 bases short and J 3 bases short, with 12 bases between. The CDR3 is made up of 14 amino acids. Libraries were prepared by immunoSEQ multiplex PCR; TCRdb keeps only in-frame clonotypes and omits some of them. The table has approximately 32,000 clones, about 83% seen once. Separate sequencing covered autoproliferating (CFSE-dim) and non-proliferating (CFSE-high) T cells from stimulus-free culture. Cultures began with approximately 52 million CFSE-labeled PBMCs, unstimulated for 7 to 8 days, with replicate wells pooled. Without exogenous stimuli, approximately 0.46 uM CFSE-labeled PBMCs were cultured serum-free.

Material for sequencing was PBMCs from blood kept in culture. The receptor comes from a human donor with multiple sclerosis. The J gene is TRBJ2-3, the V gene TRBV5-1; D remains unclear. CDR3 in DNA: TGCGCCAGCAGCAGGACCATGGGGACAGATACGCAGTATTTT. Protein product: CASSRTMGTDTQYF.